The 27 T cell receptor beta chains listed next were all sequenced from one sample in a study of blood T cell repertoires in COVID-19. The protocol was immunoSEQ multiplex PCR, while the TCRdb copy is restricted to in-frame clones and leaves out a portion. The sample has about 220,000 clones, more than 65% seen once. The sample consisted of peripheral blood. All receptors come from a woman in her fifties or sixties with acute or convalescent COVID-19.

Written as DNA, the CDR3 is TGCGCCAGCAGCTTGGGTCTGGGAGATAATTCACCCCTCCACTTT. This gives the protein CASSLGLGDNSPLHF. The genes are TRBV5-1 and TRBJ1-6; D not resolved. V lost 0 bases and J 5 bases, leaving 9 bases between the germline ends. The CDR3 has 15 amino acids. Germline loops: CDR1 SGHRS, CDR2 YFSETQ. Complete variable domain (other parts from reference TRBV5-1 and TRBJ1-6): KAGVTQTPRYLIKTRGQQVTLSCSPISGHRSVSWYQQTPGQGLQFLFEYFSETQRNKGNFPGRFSGRQFSNSRSEMNVSTLELGDSALYLCASSLGLGDNSPLHFGNGTRLTVT.

This clone was observed many times. V usage is TRBV25-1 and J usage is TRBJ1-5; D is ambiguous. Germline V lookup: CDR1 MGHDK, CDR2 SYGVNS. The germline V and J ends were trimmed by 1 base and 4 bases, with 11 bases remaining between them. The CDR3 runs to 15 residues. The chain's CDR3 is CASSESGQPNQPQHF. CDR3 DNA: TGTGCCAGCAGTGAATCTGGGCAGCCAAATCAGCCCCAGCATTTT.

In its sample, this clone was seen a few times. The J gene is TRBJ2-2, the V gene TRBV19; 7 nucleotides align to TRBD1. The CDR3 runs to 15 residues. Germline lookup yields CDR1 LNHDA and CDR2 SQIVND (reference sequence). V trimming: 5 bases; J trimming: 7 bases; junction bases outside the gene matches: 10. CDR3 in DNA: TGTGCCAGTAGTCCCGACAGGGCCTGGAACGGGGAGCTGTTTTTT. This codes for CASSPDRAWNGELFF.

The table lists this clone with a few counts. The chain employs TRBV5-8 and TRBJ2-5; D unresolved. Germline V gene sequence: CDR1 SGHTS, CDR2 YDEGEE. The V end lost 4 bases, the J end lost 5 bases, and 6 bases lay between the germline ends. The CDR3 sequence is 11 residues long. For the CDR3, the DNA is TGTGCCAGCAGCCCCAGGGAGACCCAGTACTTC. It encodes CASSPRETQYF.

There are a few counts of this clone. This chain's CDR3 is CASSPRQGESGYTF. DNA of the CDR3: TGTGCCAGCAGCCCCCGACAGGGAGAGAGTGGCTACACCTTC. V is TRBV9 and J is TRBJ1-2; 7 bases are a match to TRBD1. The V segment lost 4 bases and the J segment 7 bases; nucleotides outside the gene matches: 10. The length of the CDR3 is 14 residues. Germline CDR1 reads SGDLS; CDR2 reads YYNGEE.

This rearrangement joins TRBV6-5 to TRBJ2-1, with 13 bases fitting TRBD2. CDR3 length: 15 amino acids. Germline lookup yields CDR1 MNHEY and CDR2 SVGAGI. V gave up 5 bases and J gave up 4 bases; unmatched junction bases: 2. The CDR3 sequence is CASSTSGGVYNEQFF. The CDR3 DNA is TGTGCCAGCAGTACTAGCGGGGGGGTTTACAATGAGCAGTTCTTC.

The V and J genes are TRBV12-3 or TRBV12-4 and TRBJ2-7; 7 bases line up with TRBD2. The trim removed 6 bases at V and 6 bases at J, leaving 8 bases unmatched. This CDR3 is built from 13 residues. The CDR3 is CASSQGTTGEQYF. The CDR3 DNA reads as TGTGCCAGCAGCCAAGGGACTACGGGCGAGCAGTACTTC.

This clone was detected only a few times. This chain joins TRBV7-9 and TRBJ2-1, with a tentative D call TRBD1 (7 bases). The CDR3 extends over 16 amino acids. Germline values: CDR1 SEHNR, CDR2 FQNEAQ (reference sequence). Trimming took 4 bases from V and 5 from J, leaving 18 bases between them. The CDR3 loop reads CASSSSPGQRDNEQFF. DNA for the CDR3: TGTGCCAGCAGCTCCTCACCGGGACAGCGGGACAATGAGCAGTTCTTC.

The chain links TRBV19 to TRBJ2-5; 8 bases map to TRBD2. The V gene end was trimmed by 5 bases and the J gene end by 5 bases; junction bases not matched to a gene: 16. The CDR3 is 17 amino acids. CDR1 is LNHDA, CDR2 SQIVND, per germline (reference sequence). In DNA form, the CDR3 reads TGTGCCAGTAGTCCAAGGGGTAGCGGGGAGGGCCGGGAGACCCAGTACTTC. Its protein product is CASSPRGSGEGRETQYF.

The V call is TRBV19, the J call TRBJ2-3; the match to TRBD2 covers 7 bases. CDR1 LNHDA and CDR2 SQIVND come from the germline V gene (reference sequence). V was clipped by 3 bases and J by 3 bases; unmatched bases: 12. CDR3 length: 17 amino acids. CDR3 nucleotides: TGTGCCAGTAGTATTCGGGGGGTTGTCGTCTTGACAGATACGCAGTATTTT. Its protein product is CASSIRGVVVLTDTQYF. The variable domain in full, with the rest retrieved from reference TRBV19 and TRBJ2-3, is DGGITQSPKYLFRKEGQNVTLSCEQNLNHDAMYWYRQDPGQGLRLIYYSQIVNDFQKGDIAEGYSVSREKKESFPLTVTSAQKNPTAFYLCASSIRGVVVLTDTQYFGPGTRLTVL.

The rearrangement uses TRBV19 and TRBJ1-2; 7 nucleotides line up with TRBD1. Per germline, CDR1 LNHDA and CDR2 SQIVND (reference sequence). Trimming removed 9 bases from V and 2 bases from J; junction bases left unmatched: 12. The CDR3 is 15 residues long. In nucleotides, the CDR3 is TGTGCCAGCAGGAAAGGGACAGTGGAAAACTATGGCTACACCTTC. As protein: CASRKGTVENYGYTF.

The rearrangement joins TRBV30 to TRBJ2-2; 7 nucleotides match TRBD2. Germline values: CDR1 GTSNPN, CDR2 SVGIG (reference sequence). The CDR3 covers 16 residues. Trimming removed 3 bases from V and 1 base from J; junction bases left unmatched: 8. In DNA form, the CDR3 reads TGTGCCTGGAGAGGGCGGAAGCGGGGGAACACCGGGGAGCTGTTTTTT. Protein sequence: CAWRGRKRGNTGELFF.

The chain is built from TRBV28 and TRBJ2-1, with a tentative D call TRBD1 (6 bases). The ends were cut back, 5 bases at V and 8 bases at J, with 16 bases in the middle. Germline V CDR1 and CDR2: MDHEN, SYDVKM. The CDR3 runs 14 residues. CDR3 DNA sequence: TGTGCCAGCAGTCTTCCGGGTTACAGGGATGAGCAGTTCTTC. Encoded protein: CASSLPGYRDEQFF.

The V gene is TRBV5-8, the J gene TRBJ1-1; tentatively, D is TRBD1 (6 bases). The CDR3 has 13 amino acids. Looked up from germline, CDR1 is SGHTS and CDR2 is YDEGEE. Trimming stripped 1 base from V and 5 bases from J, with 9 bases between. CDR3 loop: CASSLYRVTEAFF. CDR3 sequence (DNA): TGTGCCAGCAGCTTGTACAGGGTGACTGAAGCTTTCTTT.

V and J are TRBV29-1 and TRBJ2-1, with 9 bases fitting TRBD2. After removal of 3 bases from V and 10 bases from J, the junction contained 10 bases not matched to a gene. The V gene's germline CDR1 is SQVTM and CDR2 ANQGSEA. The CDR3 length is 14 residues. The CDR3 protein is CSVDPAGGAWEQFF. Written as DNA, the CDR3 is TGCAGCGTTGACCCAGCGGGGGGAGCATGGGAGCAGTTCTTC.

The J gene is TRBJ1-1, the V gene TRBV7-2, with D uncertain. From germline, CDR1 is SGHTA and CDR2 FQGNSA. The CDR3 contains 16 residues. With 8 bases removed from V and 1 base from J, the gap between germline ends came to 20 bases. The CDR3 loop reads CASLEPEISGNTEAFF. DNA for the CDR3: TGTGCCAGCCTTGAACCCGAGATTTCGGGGAACACTGAAGCTTTCTTT. The full variable domain, rest sourced from reference TRBV7-2 and TRBJ1-1, is GAGVSQSPSNKVTEKGKDVELRCDPISGHTALYWYRQSLGQGLEFLIYFQGNSAPDKSGLPSDRFSAERTGGSVSTLTIQRTQQEDSAVYLCASLEPEISGNTEAFFGQGTRLTVV.

This clone was recorded a few times. V gene TRBV2 combines with J gene TRBJ1-1; D is perhaps TRBD1 (5 bases). V was cut by 5 bases and J by 1 base, with 11 bases left in between. CDR1 SNHLY and CDR2 FYNNEI come from the germline V gene. The CDR3 runs to 14 residues. The CDR3 DNA sequence: TGTGCCAGCAGTCGGACACGAGAGAACACTGAAGCTTTCTTT. Translating it yields CASSRTRENTEAFF.

The rearrangement links TRBV7-8 to TRBJ2-2, with TRBD2 as a possible D gene (5 bases). The ends were cut back, 7 bases at V and 7 bases at J, with 16 bases in the middle. CDR1 and CDR2 (germline): SGHVS, FQNEAQ. CDR3 length equals 14 residues. CDR3 nucleotide sequence: TGTGCCAGCACCTCACCCCGAGAGGGCGGGGAGCTGTTTTTT. Residues: CASTSPREGGELFF. Based on the CDR3 plus reference TRBV7-8 and TRBJ2-2, the full variable domain is GAGVSQSPRYKVAKRGQDVALRCDPISGHVSLFWYQQALGQGPEFLTYFQNEAQLDKSGLPSDRFFAERPEGSVSTLKIQRTQQEDSAVYLCASTSPREGGELFFGEGSRLTVL.

This clone was detected a few times. The gene calls are TRBV4-1 and TRBJ1-2; D is undetermined. The V end was cut by 1 base, the J end by 4 bases, with 13 bases between. The CDR3 sequence is 15 residues long. From germline, CDR1 is MGHRA and CDR2 YSYEKL. CDR3 in DNA: TGCGCCAGCAGCCAAGTTCCGGGCCGGGGCTATGGCTACACCTTC. Amino acid sequence: CASSQVPGRGYGYTF.

The chain recombines TRBV9 with TRBJ1-1; a possible D gene is TRBD1 (5 bases). Looked up from germline, CDR1 is SGDLS and CDR2 is YYNGEE. The ends were cut back, 3 bases at V and 0 bases at J, with 12 bases in the middle. This CDR3 is built from 15 residues. The CDR3 sequence: CASSADSTMNTEAFF. In DNA, the CDR3 is TGTGCCAGCAGCGCCGACAGCACCATGAACACTGAAGCTTTCTTT.

This clone was observed a few times. J is TRBJ2-6 and V is TRBV2; no clear D. From germline, CDR1 is SNHLY and CDR2 FYNNEI. The CDR3 has 15 residues. Trimming pared 3 bases from V and 0 bases from J, leaving 6 bases between. CDR3 sequence (DNA): TGTGCCAGCAGTGATTGGAGCTCTGGGGCCAACGTCCTGACTTTC. It encodes CASSDWSSGANVLTF. Based on the CDR3 plus reference TRBV2 and TRBJ2-6, the full variable domain is EPEVTQTPSHQVTQMGQEVILRCVPISNHLYFYWYRQILGQKVEFLVSFYNNEISEKSEIFDDQFSVERPDGSNFTLKIRSTKLEDSAMYFCASSDWSSGANVLTFGAGSRLTVL.

The V gene is TRBV27, the J gene TRBJ1-2; the match to TRBD1 covers 8 bases. J lost 5 bases, V lost 6 bases, and 5 bases had no gene match. This CDR3 has 13 amino acids. Germline V CDR1 and CDR2: MNHEY, SMNVEV (reference sequence). The CDR3 sequence is CASRLTGAYGYTF. Written as DNA, the CDR3 is TGTGCCAGCAGGCTGACAGGGGCGTATGGCTACACCTTC.

This clone was counted a few times. This sequence joins TRBV15 and TRBJ1-4; 7 nucleotides match TRBD1. Germline trimming cut 2 bases from V and 0 bases from J; bases unmatched to any gene: 6. The CDR3 runs to 17 residues. Germline lookup yields CDR1 LNHNV and CDR2 YYDKDF (reference sequence). The CDR3 loop reads CATSRRQGTATNEKLFF. CDR3 nucleotides: TGTGCCACCAGCAGAAGACAGGGAACTGCAACTAATGAAAAACTGTTTTTT.

The rearrangement uses TRBV27 and TRBJ2-5; 8 nucleotides line up with TRBD2. Trimming at V came to 0 bases and at J to 5 bases, leaving 5 bases not matched to a gene. The CDR3 spans 15 residues. Looked up from germline, CDR1 is MNHEY and CDR2 is SMNVEV (reference sequence). The CDR3 protein is CASSLSGTRLETQYF. The CDR3, as DNA: TGTGCCAGCAGTTTATCCGGGACTAGGCTGGAGACCCAGTACTTC.

This clone came up once. The CDR3 DNA reads as TGTGCCAGCAGTGGAAGTACGACAGGGTTAGTGGTCACTGAAGCTTTCTTT. Protein sequence: CASSGSTTGLVVTEAFF. The V and J genes are TRBV2 and TRBJ1-1, with 7 bases identical to TRBD1. The CDR3 spans 17 residues. Germline CDR1 and CDR2: SNHLY and FYNNEI. The ends lost 4 bases at V and 4 bases at J; junction bases unmatched: 15. Full variable domain (missing parts from reference TRBV2 and TRBJ1-1): EPEVTQTPSHQVTQMGQEVILRCVPISNHLYFYWYRQILGQKVEFLVSFYNNEISEKSEIFDDQFSVERPDGSNFTLKIRSTKLEDSAMYFCASSGSTTGLVVTEAFFGQGTRLTVV.

The chain has TRBV7-6 and TRBJ1-2; TRBD1 agrees at 9 bases. The CDR3 has 13 residues. Trimming at V came to 5 bases and at J to 6 bases, leaving 4 bases not matched to a gene. Germline CDR1 and CDR2: SGHVS and FNYEAQ. The CDR3 DNA is TGTGCCAGCAGCCCACAGGGGGCGAATGGCTACACCTTC. Its protein product is CASSPQGANGYTF.

The chain has TRBV6-6 and TRBJ1-2; the match to TRBD1 covers 9 bases. CDR3 length equals 14 residues. V shed 6 bases, J shed 8 bases, and the junction held 10 bases outside the gene matches. Germline assignment: CDR1 MNHNY and CDR2 SVGAGI (reference sequence). CDR3 region: CASRRKGQGNGYTF. The DNA for the CDR3 is TGTGCCAGCAGACGCAAGGGACAGGGTAACGGCTACACCTTC.